These 30 T cell receptor beta chains share one sample of origin, sequenced in a study of early T cells in non-severe SARS-CoV-2 infection. Each CDR3 protein is one row after TCRdb ran MiXCR on the 5' RACE reads. The table has 85,000 to 95,000 distinct CDR3 sequences, roughly 17% seen once; the top ten hold 5% to 5.5%. The source was whole blood, collected at baseline. The receptors come from an adult who was a healthcare worker with PCR-confirmed SARS-CoV-2 infection or an uninfected control (not recorded which).

This clonotype was observed a few times. The chain carries TRBV3-1 and TRBJ2-1, with D hard to call. Germline loops: CDR1 LGHDT, CDR2 YNNKEL (reference sequence). CDR3 length equals 12 residues. V shed 2 bases and J shed 3 bases, with 2 bases lying between them. The CDR3 bases are TGTGCCAGCAGCCAAAACTACAATGAGCAGTTCTTC. This translates into CASSQNYNEQFF.

The chain joins TRBV6-6 to TRBJ1-6; D is unclear. Per the germline V gene, CDR1 is MNHNY and CDR2 is SVGAGI (reference sequence). Trimming stripped 4 bases from V and 7 bases from J, with 17 bases between. The CDR3 is 16 residues long. CDR3 amino acids: CASSSPRGAGNSPLHF. As DNA, the CDR3 is TGTGCCAGCAGTTCCCCGCGCGGTGCGGGAAATTCACCCCTCCACTTT.

This clonotype was recorded once. This sequence joins TRBV3-1 and TRBJ2-7, with D tentatively TRBD1 or TRBD2 (5 bases each). The CDR3 is 14 residues long. The V gene lost 3 bases and the J gene lost 4 bases, with 13 bases spanning the gap. The germline V gene has CDR1 LGHDT and CDR2 YNNKEL (reference sequence). CDR3 DNA: TGTGCCAGCAGCCAGCCGGGACCGATATACGAGCAGTACTTC. It specifies CASSQPGPIYEQYF.

This chain links TRBV9 with TRBJ2-5; no reliable D call. Germline assignment: CDR1 SGDLS and CDR2 YYNGEE. This CDR3 spans 13 amino acids. Trimming removed 0 bases from V and 1 base from J, with 4 bases in between. This CDR3 is CASSVGFQETQYF. The CDR3 DNA follows: TGTGCCAGCAGCGTAGGGTTCCAAGAGACCCAGTACTTC.

This clonotype occurred a few times. This chain links TRBV5-4 with TRBJ2-7; D is ambiguous. The germline CDR1 and CDR2 sequences are SGHNT and YYREEE (reference sequence). The CDR3 extends over 12 amino acids. V was trimmed by 4 bases and J by 6 bases, leaving 11 bases between them. CDR3 loop: CASSNGRAEQYF. For the CDR3, the DNA is TGTGCCAGCAGCAACGGCCGCGCCGAGCAGTACTTC.

This clonotype was counted a single time. This chain joins TRBV14 and TRBJ2-2; D possibly corresponds to TRBD1 (5 bases). Germline assignment: CDR1 SGHDN and CDR2 FVKESK. The ends were cut back, 0 bases at V and 4 bases at J, with 9 bases in the middle. CDR3 length equals 15 residues. CDR3 sequence: CASSQDWTPTGELFF. The CDR3 coding sequence is TGTGCCAGCAGCCAAGATTGGACACCCACCGGGGAGCTGTTTTTT.

The sample holds a few counts of this clonotype. The J gene is TRBJ2-7, the V gene TRBV2, with TRBD2 as a possible D gene (6 bases). V was trimmed by 11 bases and J by 2 bases, leaving 16 bases between them. Germline V gives CDR1 SNHLY, CDR2 FYNNEI. This CDR3 has 13 amino acids. The CDR3 protein is CAGTRLDAYEQYF. Here the CDR3 DNA reads TGTGCCGGAACAAGACTAGATGCCTACGAGCAGTACTTC.

A few counts support this clonotype. The chain couples TRBV3-1 to TRBJ2-1; 10 nucleotides agree with TRBD1. V lost 1 base to trimming and J lost 4 bases; unmatched junction nucleotides: 10. The germline CDR1 and CDR2 sequences are LGHDT and YNNKEL (reference sequence). The CDR3 loop spans 18 amino acids. CDR3 bases: TGTGCCAGCAGCCAAGCCCCCTCCCCGGACAGGGGGTACAATGAGCAGTTCTTC. It codes for CASSQAPSPDRGYNEQFF.

This clonotype was seen ten or more times. CDR3 amino acids: CASSLRLAGTYEQYF. CDR3 in DNA: TGTGCCAGCAGTTTAAGGCTAGCGGGAACCTACGAGCAGTACTTC. V gene TRBV28 combines with J gene TRBJ2-7; 9 bases fit TRBD2. From germline, CDR1 is MDHEN and CDR2 SYDVKM. The CDR3 is made up of 15 amino acids. V shed 2 bases and J 2 bases; nucleotides not matched to a gene: 4.

On this clonotype itself: No conserved phenylalanine or tryptophan is present at the end of the CDR3, so a read error is the likely explanation. The chain recombines TRBV7-2 with TRBJ2-2; 7 nucleotides align to TRBD2. The CDR3 sequence is 16 residues long. The junction had 12 bases not matched to a gene; V was cut back by 5 bases and J by 6 bases. Germline CDR1 is SGHTA and CDR2 is FQGNSA. The CDR3 loop reads CASSPRTRPTPGELFL. CDR3 coding DNA: TGTGCCAGCAGCCCACGGACTAGACCTACACCCGGGGAGCTGTTTCTT.

The chain uses TRBV10-2 and TRBJ2-3; 11 bases are shared with TRBD2. CDR3 length equals 13 residues. CDR1 and CDR2 from the germline V gene are WSHSY and SAAADI. V shed 10 bases, J shed 5 bases, and the junction held 5 bases outside the gene matches. The CDR3 sequence: CATKTSGKDTQYF. CDR3 DNA: TGCGCCACCAAGACTAGCGGGAAAGATACGCAGTATTTT.

This clonotype was detected many times. This rearrangement joins TRBV12-3 or TRBV12-4 to TRBJ1-2, with D perhaps TRBD1 (6 bases). The germline V and J ends were trimmed by 3 bases and 8 bases, with 19 bases remaining between them. This CDR3 comprises 15 residues. The CDR3 nucleotides read TGTGCCAGCAGTTTCCGGGCAGGGGCCCCTGGGGGCTACACCTTC. This translates into CASSFRAGAPGGYTF.

The J gene is TRBJ2-1, the V gene TRBV12-3 or TRBV12-4, with TRBD2 matching over 8 bases. V gave up 7 bases and J gave up 7 bases; unmatched junction bases: 12. CDR3 length: 15 amino acids. The chain's CDR3 is CASTRTSPSVNEQFF. The CDR3 nucleotides are TGTGCCAGCACCCGGACTAGCCCCTCGGTGAATGAGCAGTTCTTC.

The J gene is TRBJ2-6, the V gene TRBV4-2; tentatively, D is TRBD2 (6 bases). The V end was cut by 1 base, the J end by 6 bases, with 19 bases between. CDR1 LGHNA and CDR2 YNFKEQ come from the germline V gene. The CDR3 spans 18 residues. The CDR3 sequence is CASSQVSPDYLAANVLTF. The DNA of the CDR3 is TGTGCCAGCAGCCAAGTTTCTCCGGACTACTTGGCGGCCAACGTCCTGACTTTC.

The CDR3 loop is CASTRVEGGSSDTEAFF. CDR3 nucleotides: TGTGCCAGCACCCGGGTTGAGGGAGGTTCGTCGGACACTGAAGCTTTCTTT. The chain carries TRBV12-3 or TRBV12-4 and TRBJ1-1; D gene uncertain. This CDR3 comprises 17 residues. The ends were cut back, 7 bases at V and 3 bases at J, with 24 bases in the middle.

This clonotype was seen more than once but under ten times. The chain combines TRBV28 with TRBJ1-1, with D unresolved. The CDR3 sequence is 12 residues long. The germline V and J ends were trimmed by 7 bases and 5 bases, with 11 bases remaining between them. The V gene's germline CDR1 is MDHEN and CDR2 SYDVKM. CDR3 region: CASTTIRTEAFF. The CDR3 DNA sequence: TGTGCCAGCACTACGATTAGGACTGAAGCTTTCTTT.

This clonotype was seen a handful of times. The rearrangement links TRBV20-1 to TRBJ2-3, with 7 bases identical to TRBD2. The germline V gene has CDR1 DFQATT and CDR2 SNEGSKA (reference sequence). This CDR3 contains 14 residues. With 3 bases clipped from V and 1 base from J, the junction kept 4 bases outside the gene matches. DNA of the CDR3: TGCAGTGCTAGCCCGACTAGCCGCACAGATACGCAGTATTTT. Residues: CSASPTSRTDTQYF.

This clonotype was counted between two and nine times. V gene TRBV24-1 combines with J gene TRBJ1-2; 11 positions agree with TRBD1. This CDR3 comprises 16 residues. The V gene end was trimmed by 4 bases and the J gene end by 9 bases; junction bases not matched to a gene: 12. Germline assignment: CDR1 KGHDR and CDR2 SFDVKD. CDR3 residues: CATSDTLRRDRGSYTF. CDR3 bases: TGTGCCACCAGTGACACCCTACGCCGGGACAGGGGGAGCTACACCTTC.

Many counts were recorded for this clonotype. The genes are TRBV28 and TRBJ2-6; the D gene is possibly TRBD2 (5 bases). This CDR3 contains 14 residues. Germline CDR1 MDHEN, CDR2 SYDVKM. Trimming removed 10 bases from V and 2 bases from J, with 12 bases in between. CDR3 protein: CATYEGTGANVLTF. CDR3 DNA sequence: TGTGCCACCTACGAGGGAACTGGGGCCAACGTCCTGACTTTC. Combining the CDR3 with reference TRBV28 and TRBJ2-6 gives the whole variable domain DVKVTQSSRYLVKRTGEKVFLECVQDMDHENMFWYRQDPGLGLRLIYFSYDVKMKEKGDIPEGYSVSREKKERFSLILESASTNQTSMYLCATYEGTGANVLTFGAGSRLTVL.

The rearrangement links TRBV5-1 to TRBJ1-5, with D perhaps matching TRBD1 (6 bases). V dropped 3 bases and J dropped 7 bases, with 17 bases sitting between them. The CDR3 length is 15 residues. Per the germline V gene, CDR1 is SGHRS and CDR2 is YFSETQ. The CDR3 region is CASSWDGGTGQPQHF. CDR3 DNA sequence: TGCGCCAGCAGCTGGGACGGGGGCACGGGACAGCCCCAGCATTTT.

The CDR3 coding sequence is TGCGCCAGCAGCATCAGGGGGCGCGTCCCCCACACTGAAGCTTTCTTT. Translation gives CASSIRGRVPHTEAFF. J is TRBJ1-1 and V is TRBV5-1, with 8 bases identical to TRBD1. The CDR3 has 16 amino acids. Germline CDR1 reads SGHRS; CDR2 reads YFSETQ. V dropped 4 bases and J dropped 3; count of bases not matched to a gene: 11.

The chain links TRBV10-3 to TRBJ1-1; TRBD1 is a possible D gene (5 bases). Germline values: CDR1 ENHRY, CDR2 SYGVKD. The CDR3 has 14 amino acids. Trimming removed 2 bases from V and 1 base from J, with 8 bases in between. The CDR3: CAISEGAANTEAFF. The CDR3 DNA is TGTGCCATCAGTGAGGGGGCCGCGAACACTGAAGCTTTCTTT.

The chain couples TRBV10-3 to TRBJ1-1, with D possibly matching TRBD1 (6 bases). The CDR3 is made up of 15 amino acids. V lost 4 bases and J 0 bases, leaving 12 bases between the germline ends. Per germline, CDR1 ENHRY and CDR2 SYGVKD. CDR3 sequence reads: CAISGKQGLNTEAFF. The CDR3 DNA reads TGTGCCATCAGTGGAAAACAGGGACTGAACACTGAAGCTTTCTTT.

A few counts support this clonotype. The chain employs TRBV6-1 and TRBJ2-3, with unresolved D. This CDR3 region has 15 residues. The ends were cut back, 1 base at V and 7 bases at J, with 15 bases in the middle. The germline CDR1 and CDR2 sequences are MNHNS and SASEGT. CDR3 sequence: CASSEVGLERNTQYF. The CDR3 DNA reads TGTGCCAGCAGTGAAGTGGGCCTGGAGAGAAATACGCAGTATTTT.

This clonotype was picked up a small number of times. The rearrangement uses TRBV20-1 and TRBJ1-1; D is undetermined. V was cut by 0 bases and J by 6 bases, with 5 bases left in between. Germline assignment: CDR1 DFQATT and CDR2 SNEGSKA (reference sequence). This CDR3 spans 11 amino acids. The CDR3 DNA reads TGCAGTGCTAGAGATCGGCCTGAAGCTTTCTTT. This sequence encodes CSARDRPEAFF.

V usage is TRBV11-2 and J usage is TRBJ2-7, with 9 bases that match TRBD1. There are 16 residues in the CDR3. Germline-derived CDR1 and CDR2 are SGHAT and FQNNGV. V was clipped by 4 bases and J by 5 bases; unmatched bases: 12. CDR3 residues: CASSSQGASWIDEQYF. Written as DNA, the CDR3 is TGTGCCAGCAGCTCACAGGGGGCTTCTTGGATAGACGAGCAGTACTTC.

This clonotype was counted at least ten times. The chain employs TRBV5-4 and TRBJ2-7, with D unresolved. The CDR3 consists of 12 residues. The V gene's germline CDR1 is SGHNT and CDR2 YYREEE (reference sequence). With 3 bases removed from V and 11 bases from J, the gap between germline ends came to 15 bases. CDR3 bases: TGTGCCAGCAGCTCCGACATGCGAGCAGAGTACTTC. This sequence encodes CASSSDMRAEYF.

This rearrangement joins TRBV19 to TRBJ1-2; D gene unclear. Trimming took 8 bases from V and 5 from J, leaving 24 bases between them. This CDR3 comprises 16 residues. The germline CDR1 and CDR2 sequences are LNHDA and SQIVND (reference sequence). DNA of the CDR3: TGTGCCAGTCGCGGCGGGCAGAAGTCCTATATTTATGGCTACACCTTC. Residues: CASRGGQKSYIYGYTF.

This clonotype appeared a few times. The chain is built from TRBV6-5 and TRBJ1-1; possibly TRBD1 for D (6 bases). Germline-derived CDR1 and CDR2 are MNHEY and SVGAGI. The V end lost 0 bases, the J end lost 3 bases, and 11 bases lay between the germline ends. The CDR3 is 15 residues long. DNA of the CDR3: TGTGCCAGCAGTTACTCAGGGGGAGTCGACACTGAAGCTTTCTTT. Protein: CASSYSGGVDTEAFF.

The V and J genes are TRBV12-3 or TRBV12-4 and TRBJ2-7; D uncertain. V was clipped by 7 bases and J by 3 bases, with 10 bases between them. The CDR3 covers 12 residues. The CDR3 DNA sequence: TGTGCCAGCACCGACCCGGGCTACGAGCAGTACTTC. This sequence encodes CASTDPGYEQYF.